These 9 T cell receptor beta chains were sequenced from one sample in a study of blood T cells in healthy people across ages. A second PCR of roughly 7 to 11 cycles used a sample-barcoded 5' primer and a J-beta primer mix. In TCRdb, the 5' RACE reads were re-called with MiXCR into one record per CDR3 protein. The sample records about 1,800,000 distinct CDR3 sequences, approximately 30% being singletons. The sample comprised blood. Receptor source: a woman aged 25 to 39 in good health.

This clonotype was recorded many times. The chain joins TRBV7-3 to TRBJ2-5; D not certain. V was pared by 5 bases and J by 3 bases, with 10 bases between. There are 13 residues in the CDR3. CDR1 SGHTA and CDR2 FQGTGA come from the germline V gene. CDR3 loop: CASSTSREETQYF. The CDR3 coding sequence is TGTGCCAGCAGCACCTCTAGAGAAGAGACCCAGTACTTC.

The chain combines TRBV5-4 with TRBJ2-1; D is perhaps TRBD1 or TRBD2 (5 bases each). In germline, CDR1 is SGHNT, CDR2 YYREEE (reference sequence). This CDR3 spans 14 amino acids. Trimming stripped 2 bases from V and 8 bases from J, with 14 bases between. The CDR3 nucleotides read TGTGCCAGCAGCTTCCTGGGGCGGGCCCATGAGCAGTTCTTC. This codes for CASSFLGRAHEQFF.

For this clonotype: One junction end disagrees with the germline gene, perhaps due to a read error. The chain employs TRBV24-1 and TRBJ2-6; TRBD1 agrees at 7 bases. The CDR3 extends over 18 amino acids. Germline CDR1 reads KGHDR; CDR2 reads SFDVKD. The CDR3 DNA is TGTGCCACCAGTCCATCGGGACAGCCAAACTCTGGGGTCAACGTCCTGACTTTC. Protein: CATSPSGQPNSGVNVLTF.

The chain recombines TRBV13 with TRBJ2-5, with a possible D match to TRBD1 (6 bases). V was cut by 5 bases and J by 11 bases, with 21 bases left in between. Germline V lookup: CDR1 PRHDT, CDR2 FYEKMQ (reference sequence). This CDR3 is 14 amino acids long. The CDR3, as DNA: TGTGCCAGCAGCGCACCTACAGGGACGGAAGAGCAGTACTTC. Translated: CASSAPTGTEEQYF.

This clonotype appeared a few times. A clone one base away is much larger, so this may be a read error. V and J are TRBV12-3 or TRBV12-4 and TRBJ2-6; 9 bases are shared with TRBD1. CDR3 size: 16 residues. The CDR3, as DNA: TGTGCCAGCAGTGACACAGGGGGCGTTGGGGCCAACGTCCGGACTTTC. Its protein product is CASSDTGGVGANVRTF.

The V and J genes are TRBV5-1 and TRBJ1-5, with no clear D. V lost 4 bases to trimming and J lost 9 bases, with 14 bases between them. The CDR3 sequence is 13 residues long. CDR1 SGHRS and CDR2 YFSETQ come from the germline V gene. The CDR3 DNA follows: TGCGCCAGCAGCATCTTGCCGGGTAGGCCCCAGCATTTT. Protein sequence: CASSILPGRPQHF.

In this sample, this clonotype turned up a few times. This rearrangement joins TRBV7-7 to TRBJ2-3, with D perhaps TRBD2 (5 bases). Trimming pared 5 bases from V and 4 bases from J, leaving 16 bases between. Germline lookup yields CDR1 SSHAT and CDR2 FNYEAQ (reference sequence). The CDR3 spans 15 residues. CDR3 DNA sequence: TGTGCCAGCAGCCTCTTCTTAAGCGGCCCAGATACGCAGTATTTT. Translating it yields CASSLFLSGPDTQYF.

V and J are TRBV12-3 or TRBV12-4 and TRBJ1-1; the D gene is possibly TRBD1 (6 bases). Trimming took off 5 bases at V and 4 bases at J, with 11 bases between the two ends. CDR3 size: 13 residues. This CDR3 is CASSTGYGTEAFF. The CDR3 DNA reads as TGTGCCAGCAGTACAGGGTACGGCACTGAAGCTTTCTTT.

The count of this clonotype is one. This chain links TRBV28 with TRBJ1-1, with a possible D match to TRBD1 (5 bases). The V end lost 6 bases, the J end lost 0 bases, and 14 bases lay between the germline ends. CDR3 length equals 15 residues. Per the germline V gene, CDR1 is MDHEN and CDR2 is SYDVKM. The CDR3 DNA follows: TGTGCCAGCAGCCCCCGGCTAGGGGTGAACACTGAAGCTTTCTTT. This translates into CASSPRLGVNTEAFF. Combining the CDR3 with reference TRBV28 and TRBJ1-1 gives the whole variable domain DVKVTQSSRYLVKRTGEKVFLECVQDMDHENMFWYRQDPGLGLRLIYFSYDVKMKEKGDIPEGYSVSREKKERFSLILESASTNQTSMYLCASSPRLGVNTEAFFGQGTRLTVV.